This T cell receptor (beta chain) was observed in a study of T cells in Graves' hyperthyroidism and ophthalmopathy. V shed 1 base and J 0 bases; nucleotides not matched to a gene: 4. Germline assignment: CDR1 MNHNS and CDR2 SASEGT. The CDR3 consists of 16 residues. Overall study findings and caveats: With a median lead of around 6.7 months before onset, the model predicted ophthalmopathy. Peripheral blood also featured most of the thyroid clonotypes expanded above 0.001.

This clonotype was observed at least ten times. Its antigen is undetermined. RNA transcripts provided the source from which TCR beta CDR3 regions were amplified. With the HTBI primer set, the TCR CDR3 went through a first round of RT-PCR. One entry per CDR3 protein results from TCRdb running MiXCR on the multiplex PCR reads. Of roughly 530,000 distinct CDR3 sequences detected, 17% appear once; the ten largest clones hold approximately 15%. This TCR came from a woman aged 18-30 years with Graves' ophthalmopathy. The sample was blood. The chain combines TRBV6-1 with TRBJ1-1; 8 nucleotides align to TRBD1. The CDR3 DNA reads TGTGCCAGCAGTGAAGGGACAGGGATTTTGAACACTGAAGCTTTCTTT. Translating gives CASSEGTGILNTEAFF.